This T cell receptor (beta chain) was retrieved from a study of blood T cell repertoires in COVID-19 (TCRdb year 2020). For context, the study as a whole: Collaborator samples came from the United States, Italy and Spain and covered acute and convalescent phases of COVID-19. Samples came from the ongoing ImmuneRACE study (first 160 participants) plus 1,254 subjects from 6 global collaborators. Where available, HLA class I and class II types were obtained from metadata supplied by the sample provider rather than from assay-based typing. Sample metadata almost always included a de-identified subject ID, COVID-19 status, age in years and sex. The repertoires were released in a freely available public database intended as a resource for research on the immune response to SARS-CoV-2. Subjects who had been exposed to COVID-19, were actively infected with it, or had recovered from it provided the deeply sampled blood TCRbeta repertoires that made up the dataset. The prospective study material was composed of cDNA or gDNA derived from T cells, B-cell-depleted T cells, or PBMCs.

With respect to this clone: This receptor's antigen is unknown. No much larger clone exists at a distance of one base, and base qualities are not known.

The CDR3 has 17 amino acids, counting the end cysteine and phenylalanine. The CDR3 DNA has 51 bases and is translated from base 1. V loses 5 bases at its end and J loses 4 bases; junction bases beyond the gene matches: 5. The germline V gene provides CDR1 SGHTA and CDR2 FQGNSA. Study-wide conclusions, independent of this receptor: The quantity of clinical and demographic metadata differed by source and by participant and was supplied without curation.

TCRbeta CDR3 regions were amplified from genomic DNA using the immunoSEQ Assay, a bias-controlled multiplex PCR. In the paper's pipeline: The number of nucleated cells in each sample was estimated from the amplification of reference gene primers within the assay. To quantify the absolute abundance of each unique TCRbeta CDR3 rearrangement, sequence reads were collapsed and filtered. For each sample, productive Simpson clonality was calculated as the square root of Simpson's diversity index across productive rearrangements. The immuneACCESS repertoire file appears here via TCRdb, limited to in-frame rearrangements. These files lack a portion of the clones; in checked studies, under half of the deficit traces to unresolved V genes, and the cause of the others is not known. D and trimming were read from the DNA, whereas the V and J calls and clone size are those reported in that table. This sample is represented by roughly 45,000 clones; 70% to 90% of them were singletons. The top ten constitute 5.4% of the sample.

The collaborating institutions used their own protocols to collect whole blood in K2EDTA tubes. For TCRbeta analysis, collaborators shipped samples in one of three forms: frozen whole blood, isolated PBMCs, or DNA extracted from either of those sample types. The material sequenced was peripheral blood. This receptor chain uses TRBV7-2 and TRBJ2-1; TRBD2 fits 16 bases in the junction. The sequence was collected from a man aged 50 or older with active COVID-19. Here the CDR3 is given as CASSPPGLAGGYNEQFF. The bases are TGTGCCAGCAGCCCTCCGGGACTAGCGGGGGGGTACAATGAGCAGTTCTTC. Supplemented by the reference TRBV7-2 and TRBJ2-1 proteins around the CDR3, the complete variable domain is GAGVSQSPSNKVTEKGKDVELRCDPISGHTALYWYRQSLGQGLEFLIYFQGNSAPDKSGLPSDRFSAERTGGSVSTLTIQRTQQEDSAVYLCASSPPGLAGGYNEQFFGPGTRLTVL.